Shown below are 25 T cell receptor beta chains from a single sample sequenced in a study of T cells in Graves' hyperthyroidism and ophthalmopathy. Amplification yielded TCR beta CDR3 regions, with RNA transcripts as the source. Initially, a first-round RT-PCR of the TCR CDR3 employed the HTBI primer set. In TCRdb, the multiplex PCR reads were re-called with MiXCR into one record per CDR3 protein. This table has 700,000 to 950,000 distinct CDR3 sequences, about a third appearing once. Material: blood. These receptor sequences come from a woman between 35 and 50 years old with Graves' hyperthyroidism.

V usage is TRBV14 and J usage is TRBJ1-1; TRBD1 is a possible D gene (6 bases). The germline V gene encodes CDR1 SGHDN and CDR2 FVKESK. This CDR3 comprises 15 residues. Trimming stripped 0 bases from V and 1 base from J, with 9 bases between. CDR3 sequence (DNA): TGTGCCAGCAGCCAAGATGAGGGACAGAACACTGAAGCTTTCTTT. Residues: CASSQDEGQNTEAFF.

The V and J genes are TRBV7-2 and TRBJ1-6; 10 bases are a match to TRBD1. The length of the CDR3 is 16 residues. With V trimmed by 5 bases and J by 9 bases, 10 bases remained unmatched. In germline, CDR1 is SGHTA, CDR2 FQGNSA. In DNA form, the CDR3 reads TGTGCCAGCAGCCCTAGATCGGGACAGGGGATTTCACCCCTCCACTTT. This sequence encodes CASSPRSGQGISPLHF.

The CDR3 sequence: CASSLAGDRSETQYF. CDR3 coding DNA: TGCGCCAGCAGCTTGGCCGGCGACAGATCAGAGACCCAGTACTTC. The rearrangement joins TRBV5-1 to TRBJ2-5, with a possible D match to TRBD1 (5 bases). V was pared by 0 bases and J by 4 bases, with 13 bases between. There are 15 residues in the CDR3. Per germline, CDR1 SGHRS and CDR2 YFSETQ. The whole variable domain, remainder taken from reference TRBV5-1 and TRBJ2-5, is KAGVTQTPRYLIKTRGQQVTLSCSPISGHRSVSWYQQTPGQGLQFLFEYFSETQRNKGNFPGRFSGRQFSNSRSEMNVSTLELGDSALYLCASSLAGDRSETQYFGPGTRLLVL.

The J gene is TRBJ1-5, the V gene TRBV5-4, with D possibly matching TRBD1 (5 bases). The V end was cut by 4 bases, the J end by 6 bases, with 17 bases between. Germline-derived CDR1 and CDR2 are SGHNT and YYREEE (reference sequence). The CDR3 is made up of 15 amino acids. The CDR3 protein is CASSQGAGASQPQHF. The DNA of the CDR3 is TGTGCCAGCAGCCAAGGGGCAGGAGCTTCTCAGCCCCAGCATTTT.

The genes are TRBV7-9 and TRBJ1-2; D remains ambiguous. The V end was cut by 2 bases, the J end by 8 bases, with 9 bases between. Germline V gives CDR1 SEHNR, CDR2 FQNEAQ (reference sequence). The CDR3 extends over 12 amino acids. The CDR3 DNA sequence: TGTGCCAGCAGCTTAATAGCGGGGGGCTACACCTTC. Protein product: CASSLIAGGYTF.

The table lists this clonotype with many counts. One junction end disagrees with the germline gene, perhaps due to a read error. The V call is TRBV5-1, the J call TRBJ1-6, with 10 bases lining up with TRBD1. The CDR3 is 16 amino acids. Per the germline V gene, CDR1 is SGHRS and CDR2 is YFSETQ. CDR3 protein: CASSYTIRDRGSPLHF. As DNA, the CDR3 is TGTGCCAGCAGTTACACCATCCGGGACAGGGGATCACCCCTCCACTTT.

There are many counts of this clonotype. V usage is TRBV20-1 and J usage is TRBJ1-5; weak D call: TRBD1 (5 bases). CDR3 size: 15 residues. V was cut by 0 bases and J by 6 bases, with 15 bases left in between. Looked up from germline, CDR1 is DFQATT and CDR2 is SNEGSKA (reference sequence). The CDR3 DNA follows: TGCAGTGCTAGAGATTCGACGGGGGGTTTTCAGCCCCAGCATTTT. Its protein product is CSARDSTGGFQPQHF.

Ten or more counts support this clonotype. The rearrangement links TRBV7-2 to TRBJ2-7; D might be TRBD1 (6 bases). The CDR3 covers 15 residues. Trimming removed 5 bases from V and 0 bases from J, with 14 bases in between. Germline CDR1 and CDR2: SGHTA and FQGNSA. In DNA, the CDR3 is TGTGCCAGCAGCGGAAGGACAGTTTTCTCCTACGAGCAGTACTTC. As protein: CASSGRTVFSYEQYF.

This clonotype was found many times. The rearrangement links TRBV29-1 to TRBJ1-1, with D hard to call. The CDR3 extends over 15 amino acids. From germline, CDR1 is SQVTM and CDR2 ANQGSEA. V lost 0 bases and J lost 5, with 16 bases in between. The CDR3 coding sequence is TGCAGCGTTGAAGATAGGTCGGTAGGTGGAACTGAAGCTTTCTTT. It yields the protein CSVEDRSVGGTEAFF.

This clonotype has ten or more counts. This chain joins TRBV5-6 and TRBJ2-7; D ambiguous. Germline CDR1 is SGHDT and CDR2 is YYEEEE. Trimming took 4 bases from V and 6 from J, leaving 17 bases between them. CDR3 length: 14 amino acids. For the CDR3, the DNA is TGTGCCAGCAGCCCTCTCCCTTACACCCGCGAGCAGTACTTC. It is translated as CASSPLPYTREQYF. The full variable domain, its missing parts supplied by reference TRBV5-6 and TRBJ2-7, is DAGVTQSPTHLIKTRGQQVTLRCSPKSGHDTVSWYQQALGQGPQFIFQYYEEEERQRGNFPDRFSGHQFPNYSSELNVNALLLGDSALYLCASSPLPYTREQYFGPGTRLTVT.

This clonotype was seen a handful of times. Since no conserved phenylalanine or tryptophan closes the CDR3, a read error is the likely cause. The DNA for the CDR3 is TGTGCCAGCAGCTTAAGCCGGGAGAGGGGACGATATAATTCACCCCTCCACTCT. As protein: CASSLSRERGRYNSPLHS. V usage is TRBV7-2 and J usage is TRBJ1-6; TRBD1 is a possible D gene (5 bases). Germline CDR1 SGHTA, CDR2 FQGNSA. With 2 bases removed from V and 4 bases from J, the gap between germline ends came to 18 bases. CDR3 length equals 18 residues.

This clonotype was detected many times. This sequence joins TRBV10-1 and TRBJ1-2, with 9 bases aligning to TRBD1. With 2 bases clipped from V and 4 bases from J, the junction kept 5 bases outside the gene matches. Per germline, CDR1 WNHNN and CDR2 SYGVQD (reference sequence). This CDR3 is built from 15 residues. In DNA, the CDR3 is TGCGCCAGCAGTGAGAGGACAGGGGAGGCCTATGGCTACACCTTC. This codes for CASSERTGEAYGYTF.

This clonotype was counted ten times or more. This chain links TRBV28 with TRBJ2-7; D remains ambiguous. The V end was cut by 4 bases, the J end by 3 bases, with 7 bases between. Germline values: CDR1 MDHEN, CDR2 SYDVKM. The CDR3 loop spans 12 amino acids. DNA of the CDR3: TGTGCCAGCAGTTGGACCGTCTACGAGCAGTACTTC. The encoded protein is CASSWTVYEQYF.

This clonotype was observed many times. The chain employs TRBV5-5 and TRBJ2-5; 7 bases agree with TRBD1. The CDR3 has 14 amino acids. V was pared by 4 bases and J by 1 base, with 4 bases of the junction left unmatched. CDR1 and CDR2 from the germline V gene are SGHKS and YYEKEE (reference sequence). CDR3 residues: CASSLRTGQETQYF. The CDR3 DNA is TGTGCCAGCAGCCTAAGGACAGGCCAAGAGACCCAGTACTTC. The full variable domain, rest sourced from reference TRBV5-5 and TRBJ2-5, is DAGVTQSPTHLIKTRGQQVTLRCSPISGHKSVSWYQQVLGQGPQFIFQYYEKEERGRGNFPDRFSARQFPNYSSELNVNALLLGDSALYLCASSLRTGQETQYFGPGTRLLVL.

V and J are TRBV19 and TRBJ1-5, with D unclear. The CDR3 has 13 residues. V was clipped by 5 bases and J by 7 bases, with 12 bases between them. Germline V lookup: CDR1 LNHDA, CDR2 SQIVND (reference sequence). The CDR3 sequence: CASSLSDGQPQHF. The DNA of the CDR3 is TGTGCCAGTAGTCTCTCAGACGGGCAGCCCCAGCATTTT.

As to this clonotype: This may stem from a read error, because a much larger clone lies one nucleotide away. J is TRBJ2-7 and V is TRBV7-9; 11 bases line up with TRBD1. The CDR3 consists of 14 residues. Germline CDR1 and CDR2: SEHNR and FQNEAQ (reference sequence). In DNA form, the CDR3 reads TGTGCCAGCAGCGCCGGGACAGGGGGTATGGGGCAGTGCTTC. It translates to CASSAGTGGMGQCF.

The gene calls are TRBV5-4 and TRBJ2-5, with D tentatively TRBD2 (5 bases). This CDR3 is built from 15 residues. Trimming pared 5 bases from V and 5 bases from J, leaving 19 bases between. CDR1 and CDR2 from the germline V gene are SGHNT and YYREEE (reference sequence). Written as DNA, the CDR3 is TGTGCCAGCAGTTCGATTCCCCCGGGGTTGGAGACCCAGTACTTC. Protein sequence: CASSSIPPGLETQYF.

J is TRBJ2-2 and V is TRBV2; TRBD2 matches at 9 bases. CDR1 is SNHLY and CDR2 is FYNNEI in the germline V gene. The CDR3 sequence is 18 residues long. Losses at the gene ends were 6 bases for V and 6 bases for J; bases not matched to a gene: 17. CDR3 bases: TGTGCCAGCAGCCAAGACGCGACTAGCGGAGTGGTCCCCGGGGAGCTGTTTTTT. Protein product: CASSQDATSGVVPGELFF.

V gene TRBV6-5 combines with J gene TRBJ1-5; 7 bases map to TRBD1. V gave up 0 bases and J gave up 3 bases; unmatched junction bases: 2. CDR1 MNHEY and CDR2 SVGAGI come from the germline V gene. There are 15 residues in the CDR3. Here the CDR3 reads CASSYSQGDNQPQHF. In DNA, the CDR3 is TGTGCCAGCAGTTACTCTCAGGGGGACAATCAGCCCCAGCATTTT.

This chain connects TRBV19 to TRBJ2-7; 9 nucleotides agree with TRBD1. The CDR3 is 15 residues long. The trim removed 5 bases at V and 1 base at J, leaving 6 bases unmatched. From germline, CDR1 is LNHDA and CDR2 SQIVND (reference sequence). CDR3 sequence (DNA): TGTGCCAGTAGTCCCGGGACAGGGAAATCCTACGAGCAGTACTTC. Translation: CASSPGTGKSYEQYF.

The chain carries TRBV24-1 and TRBJ1-6, with D possibly TRBD1 on 5 matching bases. V dropped 1 base and J dropped 2 bases, with 29 bases sitting between them. Germline assignment: CDR1 KGHDR and CDR2 SFDVKD. The CDR3 runs to 23 residues. CDR3 DNA: TGTGCCACCAGTGATTTTTTTTTTGTGGATTGGTTGGTTGGGGGACCCTATAATTCACCCCTCCACTTT. This gives the protein CATSDFFFVDWLVGGPYNSPLHF.

This clonotype was observed at least ten times. The V and J genes are TRBV2 and TRBJ1-5; D not resolved. Germline-derived CDR1 and CDR2 are SNHLY and FYNNEI. This CDR3 comprises 13 residues. V lost 6 bases to trimming and J lost 4 bases, with 10 bases between them. The DNA of the CDR3 is TGTGCCAGCAGGGCTGGTAAAAATCAGCCCCAGCATTTT. This encodes CASRAGKNQPQHF.

The chain joins TRBV2 to TRBJ2-4; tentative D call: TRBD2 (6 bases). The CDR3 totals 12 residues. Germline CDR1 and CDR2: SNHLY and FYNNEI. The V end lost 11 bases, the J end lost 7 bases, and 15 bases lay between the germline ends. CDR3 in amino acids: CAGGEAKNIQYF. As DNA, the CDR3 is TGTGCCGGCGGGGAGGCTAAGAACATTCAGTACTTC. Based on the CDR3 plus reference TRBV2 and TRBJ2-4, the full variable domain is EPEVTQTPSHQVTQMGQEVILRCVPISNHLYFYWYRQILGQKVEFLVSFYNNEISEKSEIFDDQFSVERPDGSNFTLKIRSTKLEDSAMYFCAGGEAKNIQYFGAGTRLSVL.

This clonotype was detected many times. This chain connects TRBV20-1 to TRBJ2-7; 8 bases match TRBD2. CDR3 length equals 15 residues. The J segment lost 6 bases and the V segment lost 6 bases, leaving 16 bases of the junction unmatched. Germline CDR1 DFQATT, CDR2 SNEGSKA (reference sequence). The CDR3 DNA follows: TGCAGTGCCAACCCACCAGCGGGGGTATCTGGCGAGCAGTACTTC. Translation: CSANPPAGVSGEQYF.

This clonotype was counted many times. The rearrangement joins TRBV20-1 to TRBJ2-7, with TRBD1 identical over 7 bases. CDR1 and CDR2 from the germline V gene are DFQATT and SNEGSKA (reference sequence). The CDR3 runs 13 residues. With V trimmed by 2 bases and J by 1 base, 2 bases remained unmatched. The CDR3 DNA sequence: TGCAGTGCTAGAAGGACAGGTTCCTACGAGCAGTACTTC. Protein: CSARRTGSYEQYF.